This TCR beta chain was identified in a study of vaccination and CD4 T cells after COVID-19. On the study more broadly: For each participant, vaccination comprised two doses of either the BNT162b2 or the mRNA-1273 vaccine.

Treatment of the sample: roughly 11-day PBMC culture with coronavirus spike peptide pools or control peptides (ViraFEST assay). For this clonotype: The target antigen is unknown.

Once obtained from cultured CD4+ T cells, the DNA was sequenced using the Oncomine TCR Beta short-read assay. One entry per CDR3 protein results from TCRdb running MiXCR on the PCR reads. The repertoire consists of 10,000 to 15,000 distinct CDR3 sequences, with around 75% occurring once and the leading ten covering under 13%. Germline V gene lookup returns CDR1 SGHTA and CDR2 FQGTGA. The CDR3 consists of 13 residues. V lost 5 bases and J 4 bases, leaving 11 bases between the germline ends. Sequencing input: CD4+ T cells from blood, cultured in vitro. The TCR was taken from a human donor who had recovered from COVID-19. The chain has TRBV7-3 and TRBJ1-2, with a possible D match to TRBD1 (5 bases). The chain's CDR3 is CASSPGSGYGYTF. CDR3 DNA sequence: TGTGCCAGCAGCCCAGGGTCCGGCTATGGCTACACCTTC.